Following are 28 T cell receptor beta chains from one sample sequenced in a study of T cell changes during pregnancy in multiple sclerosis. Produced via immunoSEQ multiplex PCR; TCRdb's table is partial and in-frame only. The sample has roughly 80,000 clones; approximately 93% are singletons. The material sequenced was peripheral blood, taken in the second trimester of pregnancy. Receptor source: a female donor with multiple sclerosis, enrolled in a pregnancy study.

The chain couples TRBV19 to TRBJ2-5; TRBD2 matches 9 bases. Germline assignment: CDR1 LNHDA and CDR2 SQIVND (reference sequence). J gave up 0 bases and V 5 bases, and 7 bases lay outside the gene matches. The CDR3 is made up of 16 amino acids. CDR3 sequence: CASSASGNEYQETQYF. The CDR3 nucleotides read TGTGCCAGTAGTGCTAGCGGGAATGAGTACCAAGAGACCCAGTACTTC.

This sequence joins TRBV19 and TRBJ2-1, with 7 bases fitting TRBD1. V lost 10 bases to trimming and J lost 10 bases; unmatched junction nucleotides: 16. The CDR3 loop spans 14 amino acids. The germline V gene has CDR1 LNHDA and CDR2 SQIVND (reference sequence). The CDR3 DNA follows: TGTGCCACCCAGGGAAGGGCAGGGGGTGGCGAGCAGTTCTTC. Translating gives CATQGRAGGGEQFF.

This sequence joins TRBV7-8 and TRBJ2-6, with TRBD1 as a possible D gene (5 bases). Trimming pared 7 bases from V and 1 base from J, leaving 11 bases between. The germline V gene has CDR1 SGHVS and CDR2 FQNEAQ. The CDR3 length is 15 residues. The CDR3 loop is CASKPRGSGANVLTF. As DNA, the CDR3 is TGTGCCAGCAAACCAAGGGGATCTGGGGCCAACGTCCTGACTTTC.

The CDR3 DNA sequence: TGCAGCGTTGGTGGGCTAGGGGGGGATGAGCAGTTCTTC. Its translation is CSVGGLGGDEQFF. The rearrangement links TRBV29-1 to TRBJ2-1, with TRBD2 as a possible D gene (7 bases). The V and J ends lost 4 bases and 8 bases respectively, with 15 bases between them. The CDR3 spans 13 residues. In germline, CDR1 is SQVTM, CDR2 ANQGSEA.

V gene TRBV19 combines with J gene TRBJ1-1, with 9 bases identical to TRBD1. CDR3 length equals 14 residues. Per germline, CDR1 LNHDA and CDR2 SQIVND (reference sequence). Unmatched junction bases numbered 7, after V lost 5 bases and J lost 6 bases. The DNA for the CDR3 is TGTGCCAGTAGTGTTTCACAGGGGGCTGCTGAAGCTTTCTTT. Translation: CASSVSQGAAEAFF.

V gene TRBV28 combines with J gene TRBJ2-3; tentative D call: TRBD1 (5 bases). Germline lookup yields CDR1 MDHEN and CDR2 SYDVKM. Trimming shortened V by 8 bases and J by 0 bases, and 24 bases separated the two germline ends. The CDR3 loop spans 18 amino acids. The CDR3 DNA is TGTGCCAGCGGCTTTTTGTTCGATGAACAGGAGAGCACAGATACGCAGTATTTT. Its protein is CASGFLFDEQESTDTQYF.

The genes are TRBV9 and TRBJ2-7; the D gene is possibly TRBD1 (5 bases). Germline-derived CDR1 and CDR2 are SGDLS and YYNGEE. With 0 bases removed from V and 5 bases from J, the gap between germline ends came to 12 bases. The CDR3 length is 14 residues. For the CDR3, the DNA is TGTGCCAGCAGCGTAGGTGGCAGGGCGAACGAGCAGTACTTC. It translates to CASSVGGRANEQYF.

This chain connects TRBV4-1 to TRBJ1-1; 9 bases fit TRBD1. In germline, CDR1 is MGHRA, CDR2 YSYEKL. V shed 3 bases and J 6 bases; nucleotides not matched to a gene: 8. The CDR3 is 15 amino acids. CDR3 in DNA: TGCGCCAGCAGCCATGTGGGACAGGGATGGTCTGAAGCTTTCTTT. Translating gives CASSHVGQGWSEAFF.

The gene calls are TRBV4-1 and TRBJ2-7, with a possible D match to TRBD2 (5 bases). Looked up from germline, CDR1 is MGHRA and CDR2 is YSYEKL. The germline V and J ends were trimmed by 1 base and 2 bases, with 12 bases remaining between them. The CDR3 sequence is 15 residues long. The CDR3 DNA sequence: TGCGCCAGCAGCCAAGTAGGCGGAGGACCCTACGAGCAGTACTTC. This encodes CASSQVGGGPYEQYF.

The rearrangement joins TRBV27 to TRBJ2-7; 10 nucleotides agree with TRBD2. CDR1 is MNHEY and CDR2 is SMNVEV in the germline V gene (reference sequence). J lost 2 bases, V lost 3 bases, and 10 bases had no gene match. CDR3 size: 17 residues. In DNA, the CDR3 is TGTGCCAGCAGTTTCCGGCTAGCGGGGGAACGCACCTACGAGCAGTACTTC. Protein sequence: CASSFRLAGERTYEQYF.

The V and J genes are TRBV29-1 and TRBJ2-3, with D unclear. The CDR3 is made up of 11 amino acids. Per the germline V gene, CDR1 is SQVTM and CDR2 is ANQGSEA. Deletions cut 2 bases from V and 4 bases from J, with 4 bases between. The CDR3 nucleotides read TGCAGCGTTGAACCCTCAGATACGCAGTATTTT. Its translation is CSVEPSDTQYF.

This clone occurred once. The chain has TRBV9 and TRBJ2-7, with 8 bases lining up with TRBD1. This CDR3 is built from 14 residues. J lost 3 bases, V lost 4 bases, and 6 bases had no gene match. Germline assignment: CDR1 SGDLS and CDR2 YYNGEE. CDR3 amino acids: CASSPGQEIYEQYF. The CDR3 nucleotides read TGTGCCAGCAGCCCGGGACAGGAGATCTACGAGCAGTACTTC.

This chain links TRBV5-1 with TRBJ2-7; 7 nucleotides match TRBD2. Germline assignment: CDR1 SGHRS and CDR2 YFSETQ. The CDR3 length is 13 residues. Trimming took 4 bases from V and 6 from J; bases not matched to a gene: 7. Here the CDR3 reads CASSGGRGGEQYF. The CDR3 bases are TGCGCCAGCAGCGGGGGTCGCGGGGGCGAGCAGTACTTC.

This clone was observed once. This CDR3 is CASSPDAREKLFF. CDR3 sequence (DNA): TGTGCCAGCAGCCCGGATGCGCGGGAAAAACTGTTTTTT. V gene TRBV6-5 combines with J gene TRBJ1-4; the D is unclear. The V and J ends lost 6 bases and 8 bases respectively, with 13 bases between them. This CDR3 spans 13 amino acids. Germline loops: CDR1 MNHEY, CDR2 SVGAGI.

CDR3 in DNA: TGTGCCAGCAGCTTAGCGGGGACTTACAATGAGCAGTTCTTC. This encodes CASSLAGTYNEQFF. The rearrangement links TRBV13 to TRBJ2-1; D might be TRBD2 (6 bases). The CDR3 length is 14 residues. Germline lookup yields CDR1 PRHDT and CDR2 FYEKMQ (reference sequence). Trimming cost V 1 base and J 4 bases, with 8 bases left between them.

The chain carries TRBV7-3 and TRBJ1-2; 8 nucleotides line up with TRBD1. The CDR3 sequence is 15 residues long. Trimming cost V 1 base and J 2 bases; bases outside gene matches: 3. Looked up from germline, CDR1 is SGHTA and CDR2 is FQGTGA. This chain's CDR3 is CASSLRRTGNYGYTF. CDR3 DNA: TGTGCCAGCAGCTTAAGACGGACAGGGAACTATGGCTACACCTTC.

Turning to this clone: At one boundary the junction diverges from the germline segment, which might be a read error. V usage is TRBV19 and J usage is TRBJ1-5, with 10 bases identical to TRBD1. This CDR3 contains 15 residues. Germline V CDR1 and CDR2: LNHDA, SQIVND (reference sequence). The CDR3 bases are TGTGCCAGTAGTATAAGAGGGACAGGGGCCGCCTTCTTCTATTTT. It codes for CASSIRGTGAAFFYF.

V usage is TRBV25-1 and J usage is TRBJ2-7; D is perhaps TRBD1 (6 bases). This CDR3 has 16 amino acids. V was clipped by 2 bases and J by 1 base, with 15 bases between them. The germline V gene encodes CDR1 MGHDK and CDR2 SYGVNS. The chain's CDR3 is CASSEPDWGQSYEQYF. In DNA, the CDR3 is TGTGCCAGCAGTGAACCCGATTGGGGGCAGTCCTACGAGCAGTACTTC.

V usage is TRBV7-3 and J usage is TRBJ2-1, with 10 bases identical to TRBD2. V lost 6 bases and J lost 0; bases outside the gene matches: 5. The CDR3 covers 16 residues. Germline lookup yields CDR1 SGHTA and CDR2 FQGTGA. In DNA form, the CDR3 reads TGTGCCAGCAGTCCCAGCGGGGGGGGCTCCTACAATGAGCAGTTCTTC. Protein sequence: CASSPSGGGSYNEQFF.

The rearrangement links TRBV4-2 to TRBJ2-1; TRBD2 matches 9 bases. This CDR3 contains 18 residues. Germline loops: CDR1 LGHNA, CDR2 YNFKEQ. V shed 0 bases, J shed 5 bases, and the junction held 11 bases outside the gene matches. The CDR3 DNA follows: TGTGCCAGCAGCCAAGAACCAGCGGGGGGCCGGCGAGACAATGAGCAGTTCTTC. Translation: CASSQEPAGGRRDNEQFF.

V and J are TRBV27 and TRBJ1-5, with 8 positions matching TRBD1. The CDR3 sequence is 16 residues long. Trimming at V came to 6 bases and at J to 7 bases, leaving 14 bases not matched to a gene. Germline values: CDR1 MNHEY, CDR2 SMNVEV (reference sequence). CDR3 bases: TGTGCCAGCAGCCCCGTGACAGGGGAGGGTTGGCAGCCCCAGCATTTT. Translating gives CASSPVTGEGWQPQHF.

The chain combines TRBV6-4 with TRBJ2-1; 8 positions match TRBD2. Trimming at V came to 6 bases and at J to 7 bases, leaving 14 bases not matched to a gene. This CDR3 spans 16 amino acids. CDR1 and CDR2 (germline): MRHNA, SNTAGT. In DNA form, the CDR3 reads TGTGCCAGCAGGAGGGAACATTCGGGGGGGCATAATGAGCAGTTCTTC. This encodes CASRREHSGGHNEQFF.

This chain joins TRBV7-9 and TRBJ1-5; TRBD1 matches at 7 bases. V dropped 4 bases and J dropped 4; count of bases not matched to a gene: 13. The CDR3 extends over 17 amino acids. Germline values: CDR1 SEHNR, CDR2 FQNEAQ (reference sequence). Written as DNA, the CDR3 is TGTGCCAGCAGCTCGTTAGACCGGGACAGACAGAATCAGCCCCAGCATTTT. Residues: CASSSLDRDRQNQPQHF.

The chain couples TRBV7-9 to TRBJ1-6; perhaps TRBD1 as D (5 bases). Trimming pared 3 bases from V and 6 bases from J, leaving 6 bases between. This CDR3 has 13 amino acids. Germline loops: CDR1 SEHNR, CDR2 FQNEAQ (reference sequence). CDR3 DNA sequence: TGTGCCAGCAGCTTGACAGCTAATTCACCCCTCCACTTT. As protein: CASSLTANSPLHF.

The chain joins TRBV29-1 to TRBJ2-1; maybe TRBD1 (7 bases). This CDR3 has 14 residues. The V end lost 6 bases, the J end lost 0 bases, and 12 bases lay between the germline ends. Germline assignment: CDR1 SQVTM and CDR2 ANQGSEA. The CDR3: CSVPGDSSYNEQFF. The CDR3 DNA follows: TGCAGCGTCCCGGGGGACAGCTCCTACAATGAGCAGTTCTTC.

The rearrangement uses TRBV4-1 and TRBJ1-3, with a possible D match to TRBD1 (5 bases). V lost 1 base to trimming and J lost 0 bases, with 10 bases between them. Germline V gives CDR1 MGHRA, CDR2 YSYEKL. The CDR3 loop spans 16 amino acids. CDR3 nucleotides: TGCGCCAGCAGCCAAGTCCGCAGGGCCTCTGGAAACACCATATATTTT. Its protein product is CASSQVRRASGNTIYF.

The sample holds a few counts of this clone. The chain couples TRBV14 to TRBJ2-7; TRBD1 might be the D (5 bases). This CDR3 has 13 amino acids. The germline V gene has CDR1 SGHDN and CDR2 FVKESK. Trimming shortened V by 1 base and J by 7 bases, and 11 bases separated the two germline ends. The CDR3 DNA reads TGTGCCAGCAGCCAAGTTGGGGCTGGGGAGCAGTACTTC. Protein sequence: CASSQVGAGEQYF.

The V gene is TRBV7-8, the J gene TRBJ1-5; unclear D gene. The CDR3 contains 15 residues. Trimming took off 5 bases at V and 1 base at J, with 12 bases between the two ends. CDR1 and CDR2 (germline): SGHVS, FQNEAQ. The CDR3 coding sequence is TGTGCCAGCAGCCCCTCCGGCGGCAGCAATCAGCCCCAGCATTTT. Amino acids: CASSPSGGSNQPQHF.